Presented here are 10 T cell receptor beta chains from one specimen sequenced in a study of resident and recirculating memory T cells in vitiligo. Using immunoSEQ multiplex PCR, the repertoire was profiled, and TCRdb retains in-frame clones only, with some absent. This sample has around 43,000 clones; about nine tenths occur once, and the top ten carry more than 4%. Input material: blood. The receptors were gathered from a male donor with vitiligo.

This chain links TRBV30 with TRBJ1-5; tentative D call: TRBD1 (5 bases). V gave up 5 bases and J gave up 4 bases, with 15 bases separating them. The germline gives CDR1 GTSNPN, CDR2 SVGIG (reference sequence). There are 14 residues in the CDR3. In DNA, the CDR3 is TGTGCCTGGGGGGCCGGGCAGAGAAATCAGCCCCAGCATTTT. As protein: CAWGAGQRNQPQHF.

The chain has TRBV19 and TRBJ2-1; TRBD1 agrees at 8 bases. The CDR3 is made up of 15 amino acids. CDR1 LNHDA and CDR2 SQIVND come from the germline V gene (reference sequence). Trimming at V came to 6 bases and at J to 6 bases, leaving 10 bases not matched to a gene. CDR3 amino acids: CASSNWDRSSNEQFF. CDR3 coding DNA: TGTGCCAGTAGCAACTGGGACAGGTCTTCCAATGAGCAGTTCTTC.

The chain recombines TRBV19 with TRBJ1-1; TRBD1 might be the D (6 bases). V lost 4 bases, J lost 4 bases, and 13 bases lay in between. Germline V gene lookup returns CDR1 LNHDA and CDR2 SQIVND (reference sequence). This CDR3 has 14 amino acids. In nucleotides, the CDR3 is TGTGCCAGTAGTAAAACAGGGTATCCCACTGAAGCTTTCTTT. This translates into CASSKTGYPTEAFF.

The CDR3 DNA reads as TGTGCCAGCTCACCACTTCAGGGTGAGAACACTGAAGCTTTCTTT. Its translation: CASSPLQGENTEAFF. The V call is TRBV18, the J call TRBJ1-1; D is possibly TRBD1 (5 bases). The ends were cut back, 1 base at V and 1 base at J, with 10 bases in the middle. Germline values: CDR1 KGHSH, CDR2 LQKENI. The CDR3 contains 15 residues.

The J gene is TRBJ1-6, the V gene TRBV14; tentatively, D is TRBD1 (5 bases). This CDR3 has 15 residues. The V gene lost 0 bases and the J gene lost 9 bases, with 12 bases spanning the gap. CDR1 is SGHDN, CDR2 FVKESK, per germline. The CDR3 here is CASSQESGFVSPLHF. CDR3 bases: TGTGCCAGCAGCCAAGAATCAGGGTTCGTTTCACCCCTCCACTTT.

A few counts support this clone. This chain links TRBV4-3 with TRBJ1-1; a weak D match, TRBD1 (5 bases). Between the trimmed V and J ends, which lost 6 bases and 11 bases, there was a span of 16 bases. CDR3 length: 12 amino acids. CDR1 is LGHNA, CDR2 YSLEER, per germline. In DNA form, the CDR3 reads TGCGCCAGCAGTCGAACGGGGGACGGGGCTTTCTTT. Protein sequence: CASSRTGDGAFF.

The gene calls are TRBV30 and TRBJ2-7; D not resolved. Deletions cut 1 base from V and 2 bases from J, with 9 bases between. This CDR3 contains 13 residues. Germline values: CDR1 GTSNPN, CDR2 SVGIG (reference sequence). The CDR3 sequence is CAWSEQDTYEQYF. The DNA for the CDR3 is TGTGCCTGGAGTGAACAAGATACCTACGAGCAGTACTTC.

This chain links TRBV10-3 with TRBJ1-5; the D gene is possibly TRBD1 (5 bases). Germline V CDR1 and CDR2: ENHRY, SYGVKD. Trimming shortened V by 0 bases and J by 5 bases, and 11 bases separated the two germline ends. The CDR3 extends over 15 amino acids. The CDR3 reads CAISESRGGDQPQHF. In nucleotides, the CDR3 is TGTGCCATCAGTGAGTCCCGTGGAGGGGATCAGCCCCAGCATTTT.

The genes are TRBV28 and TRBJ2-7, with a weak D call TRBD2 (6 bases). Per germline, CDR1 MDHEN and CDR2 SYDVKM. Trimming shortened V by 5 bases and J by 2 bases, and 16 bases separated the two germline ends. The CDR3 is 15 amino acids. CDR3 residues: CASSLPGTGTYEQYF. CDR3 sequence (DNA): TGTGCCAGCAGTCTACCTGGGACTGGGACCTACGAGCAGTACTTC.

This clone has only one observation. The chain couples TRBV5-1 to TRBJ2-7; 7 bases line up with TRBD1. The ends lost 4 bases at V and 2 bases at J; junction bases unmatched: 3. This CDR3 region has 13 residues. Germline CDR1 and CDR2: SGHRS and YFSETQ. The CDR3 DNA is TGCGCCAGCAGCCCGGGACAGCCCTACGAGCAGTACTTC. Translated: CASSPGQPYEQYF.